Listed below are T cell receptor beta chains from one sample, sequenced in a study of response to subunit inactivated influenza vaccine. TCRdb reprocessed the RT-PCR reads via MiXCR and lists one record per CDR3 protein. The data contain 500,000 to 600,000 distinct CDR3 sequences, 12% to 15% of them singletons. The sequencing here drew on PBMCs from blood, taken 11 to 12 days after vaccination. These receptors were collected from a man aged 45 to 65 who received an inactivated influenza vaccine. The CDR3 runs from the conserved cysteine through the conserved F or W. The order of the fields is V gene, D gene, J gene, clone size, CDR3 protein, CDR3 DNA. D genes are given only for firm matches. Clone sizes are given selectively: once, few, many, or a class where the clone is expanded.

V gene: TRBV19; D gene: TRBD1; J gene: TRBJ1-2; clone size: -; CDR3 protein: CASTSPGTGYGYTF; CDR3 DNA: TGTGCCAGTACCTCACCGGGGACAGGGTATGGCTACACCTTC
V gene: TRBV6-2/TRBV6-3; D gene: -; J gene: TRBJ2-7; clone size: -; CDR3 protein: CARLRDSHRNLYEQYF; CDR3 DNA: TGTGCCAGGCTGCGGGACAGCCACCGAAACCTCTACGAGCAGTACTTC
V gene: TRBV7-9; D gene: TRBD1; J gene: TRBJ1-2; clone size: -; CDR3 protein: CASSPGTVENTF; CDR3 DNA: TGTGCCAGCAGTCCCGGGACAGTTGAAAACACCTTC
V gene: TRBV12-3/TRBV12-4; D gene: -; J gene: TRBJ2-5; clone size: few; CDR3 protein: CASTPGPGPETQYF; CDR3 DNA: TGTGCCAGCACCCCCGGGCCTGGGCCGGAGACCCAGTACTTC
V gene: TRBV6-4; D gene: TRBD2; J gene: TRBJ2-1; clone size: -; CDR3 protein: CASKTSGTNNEQFF; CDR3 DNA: TGTGCCAGCAAGACTAGCGGAACTAACAATGAGCAGTTCTTC
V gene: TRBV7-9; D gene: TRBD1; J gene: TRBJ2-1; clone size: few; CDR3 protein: CASSLGTGRTYNEQFF; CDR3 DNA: TGTGCCAGCAGCTTAGGGACAGGGAGAACCTACAATGAGCAGTTCTTC
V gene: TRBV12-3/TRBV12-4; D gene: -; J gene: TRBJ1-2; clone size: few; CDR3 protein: CASSLTEEVSGGYTF; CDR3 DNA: TGTGCCAGCAGTTTAACGGAGGAGGTATCTGGTGGCTACACCTTC
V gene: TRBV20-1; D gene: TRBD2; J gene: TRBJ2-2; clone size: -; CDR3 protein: CSARDLGGTSGGNTGELFF; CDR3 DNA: TGCAGTGCTAGAGATCTTGGGGGGACTAGCGGAGGTAACACCGGGGAGCTGTTTTTT
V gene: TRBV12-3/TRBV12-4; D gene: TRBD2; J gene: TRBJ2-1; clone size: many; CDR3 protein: CASSFTSGGNNEQFF; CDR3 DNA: TGTGCCAGCAGCTTTACTAGCGGGGGTAACAATGAGCAGTTCTTC
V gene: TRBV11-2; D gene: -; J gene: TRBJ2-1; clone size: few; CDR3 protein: CASSLGPMRDHEQFF; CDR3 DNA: TGTGCCAGCAGCTTAGGGCCAATGAGGGACCATGAGCAGTTCTTC
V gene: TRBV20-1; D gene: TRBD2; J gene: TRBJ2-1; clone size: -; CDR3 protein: CSAQSGSGYEQFF; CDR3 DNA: TGCAGTGCGCAAAGCGGGAGTGGATATGAGCAGTTCTTC
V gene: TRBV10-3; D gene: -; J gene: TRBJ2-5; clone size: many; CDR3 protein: CAISTGTQETQYF; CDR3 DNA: TGTGCCATCAGTACCGGGACCCAAGAGACCCAGTACTTC
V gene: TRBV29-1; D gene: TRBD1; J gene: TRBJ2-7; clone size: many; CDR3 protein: CSVELRGLHYEQYF; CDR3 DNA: TGCAGCGTGGAACTCAGGGGGCTGCACTACGAGCAGTACTTC
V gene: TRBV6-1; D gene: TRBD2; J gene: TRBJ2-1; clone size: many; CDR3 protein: CASSPNSGGAYNEQFF; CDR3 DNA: TGTGCCAGCAGTCCCAATAGCGGGGGGGCCTACAATGAGCAGTTCTTC
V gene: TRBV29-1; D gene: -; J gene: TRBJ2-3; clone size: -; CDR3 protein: CSVGATTDTQYF; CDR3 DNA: TGCAGCGTTGGGGCGACCACAGATACGCAGTATTTT
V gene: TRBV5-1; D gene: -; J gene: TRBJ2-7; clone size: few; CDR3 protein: CASSLDSPSVYEQYF; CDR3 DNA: TGCGCCAGCAGCTTGGACAGCCCAAGTGTCTACGAGCAGTACTTC
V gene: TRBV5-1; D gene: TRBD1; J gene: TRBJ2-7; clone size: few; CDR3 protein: CASSSGRDREEQYF; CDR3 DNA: TGCGCCAGCAGCTCAGGGCGGGACAGGGAGGAGCAGTACTTC
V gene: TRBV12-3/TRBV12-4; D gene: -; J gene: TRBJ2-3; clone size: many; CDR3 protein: CASSLGHVTDTQYF; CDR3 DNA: TGTGCCAGCAGTTTAGGTCACGTCACAGATACGCAGTATTTT
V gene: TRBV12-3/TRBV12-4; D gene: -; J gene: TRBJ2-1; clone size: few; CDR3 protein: CASSSIEQFF; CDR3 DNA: TGTGCCAGCAGCTCCATTGAGCAGTTCTTC
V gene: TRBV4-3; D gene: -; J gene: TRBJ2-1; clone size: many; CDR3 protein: CASSQEWNQYNEQFF; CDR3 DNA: TGCGCCAGCAGCCAAGAGTGGAACCAATACAATGAGCAGTTCTTC
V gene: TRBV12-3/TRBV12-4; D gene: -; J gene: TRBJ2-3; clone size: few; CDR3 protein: CASSERLIRWIDTQYF; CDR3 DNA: TGTGCCAGCAGCGAGAGACTAATCCGTTGGATAGATACGCAGTATTTT
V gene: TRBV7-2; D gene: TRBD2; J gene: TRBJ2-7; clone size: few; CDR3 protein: CASSLAPGLREQYF; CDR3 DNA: TGTGCCAGCAGCTTAGCCCCGGGACTAAGGGAGCAGTACTTC
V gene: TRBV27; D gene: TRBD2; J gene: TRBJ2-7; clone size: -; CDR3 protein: CASSLEWPPSGPYEQYF; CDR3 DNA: TGTGCCAGCAGTTTAGAGTGGCCGCCTAGCGGACCCTACGAGCAGTACTTC
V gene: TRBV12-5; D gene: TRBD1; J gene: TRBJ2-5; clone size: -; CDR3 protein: CASGNQGARETQYF; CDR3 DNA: TGTGCTAGTGGTAACCAGGGGGCGCGGGAGACCCAGTACTTC
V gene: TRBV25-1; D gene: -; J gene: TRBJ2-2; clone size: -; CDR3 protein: CASRTSGELFF; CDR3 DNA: TGTGCCAGCAGGACTTCCGGGGAGCTGTTTTTT
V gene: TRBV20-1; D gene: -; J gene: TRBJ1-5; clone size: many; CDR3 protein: CSARDGGRNNQPQHF; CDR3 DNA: TGCAGTGCTAGAGATGGGGGACGGAATAATCAGCCCCAGCATTTT
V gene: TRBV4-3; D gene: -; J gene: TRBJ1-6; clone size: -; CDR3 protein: CASSQDAPSSYNSPLHF; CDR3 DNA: TGCGCCAGCAGCCAAGATGCCCCGAGCTCCTATAATTCACCCCTCCACTTT
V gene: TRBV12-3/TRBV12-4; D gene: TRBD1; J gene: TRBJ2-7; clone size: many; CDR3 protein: CASSLAGGRSEQYF; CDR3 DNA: TGTGCCAGCAGTTTAGCAGGGGGCCGAAGCGAGCAGTACTTC
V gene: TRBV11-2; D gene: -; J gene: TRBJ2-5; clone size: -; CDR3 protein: CASSLDIGVRELETQYF; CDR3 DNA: TGTGCCAGCAGCTTAGATATTGGTGTCAGGGAATTAGAGACCCAGTACTTC
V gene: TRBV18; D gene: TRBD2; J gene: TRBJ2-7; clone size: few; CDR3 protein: CASSDGAGGRLPF; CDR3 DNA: TGTGCCAGCTCAGACGGTGCCGGCGGGAGGCTCCCATTC
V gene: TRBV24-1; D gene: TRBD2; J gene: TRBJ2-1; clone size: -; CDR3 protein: CATSPTSGRNYNEQFF; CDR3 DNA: TGTGCCACCAGTCCCACTAGCGGGAGGAACTACAATGAGCAGTTCTTC
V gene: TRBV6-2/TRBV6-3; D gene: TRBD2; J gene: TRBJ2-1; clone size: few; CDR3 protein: CASSLASGGVRNEQFF; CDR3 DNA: TGTGCCAGCAGTCTTGCTAGCGGGGGGGTAAGGAATGAGCAGTTCTTC
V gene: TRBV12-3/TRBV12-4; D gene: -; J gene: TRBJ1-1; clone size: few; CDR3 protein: CASSSGWGGEAFF; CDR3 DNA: TGTGCCAGCAGTTCCGGTTGGGGTGGAGAAGCTTTCTTT
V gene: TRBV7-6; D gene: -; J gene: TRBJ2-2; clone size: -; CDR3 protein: CASSLHFWPGANTGELFF; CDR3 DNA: TGTGCCAGCAGCTTACATTTCTGGCCCGGGGCGAACACCGGGGAGCTGTTTTTT
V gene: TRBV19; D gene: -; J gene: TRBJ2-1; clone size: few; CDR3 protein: CASAGGPGYEQFF; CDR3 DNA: TGTGCCAGTGCTGGGGGGCCAGGCTATGAGCAGTTCTTC
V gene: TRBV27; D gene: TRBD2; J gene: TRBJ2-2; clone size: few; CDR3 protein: CASSLSSGRGPGELFF; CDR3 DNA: TGTGCCAGCAGTTTATCTAGCGGGAGGGGACCCGGGGAGCTGTTTTTT
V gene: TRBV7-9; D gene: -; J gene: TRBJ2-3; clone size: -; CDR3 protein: CASSPPFAGRTDTQYF; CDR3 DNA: TGTGCCAGCAGCCCTCCTTTTGCGGGTCGCACAGATACGCAGTATTTT
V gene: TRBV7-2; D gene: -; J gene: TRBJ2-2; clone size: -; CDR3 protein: CASSFQGAGELFF; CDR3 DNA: TGTGCCAGCAGCTTTCAAGGGGCCGGGGAGCTGTTTTTT
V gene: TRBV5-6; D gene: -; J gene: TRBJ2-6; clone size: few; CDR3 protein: CASRPGPEFSNVLTF; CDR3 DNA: TGTGCCAGCAGACCGGGCCCTGAATTTTCCAACGTCCTGACTTTC
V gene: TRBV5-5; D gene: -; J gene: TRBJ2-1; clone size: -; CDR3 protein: CASSIATSSYNEQFF; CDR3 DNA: TGTGCCAGCAGCATCGCTACGAGCTCCTACAATGAGCAGTTCTTC
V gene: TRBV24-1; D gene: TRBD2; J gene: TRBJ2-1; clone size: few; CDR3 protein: CATSGLAGGPSGNEQFF; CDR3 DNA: TGTGCCACCTCGGGACTAGCGGGAGGGCCGTCGGGCAATGAGCAGTTCTTC
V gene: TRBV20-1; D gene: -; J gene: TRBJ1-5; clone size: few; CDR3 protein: CSARTPGHWGKPQHF; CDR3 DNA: TGCAGTGCTAGGACCCCGGGACATTGGGGCAAGCCCCAGCATTTT
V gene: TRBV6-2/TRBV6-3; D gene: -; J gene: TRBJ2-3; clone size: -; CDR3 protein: CASSYGRTTDTQYF; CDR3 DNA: TGTGCCAGCAGTTATGGCAGGACTACAGATACGCAGTATTTT